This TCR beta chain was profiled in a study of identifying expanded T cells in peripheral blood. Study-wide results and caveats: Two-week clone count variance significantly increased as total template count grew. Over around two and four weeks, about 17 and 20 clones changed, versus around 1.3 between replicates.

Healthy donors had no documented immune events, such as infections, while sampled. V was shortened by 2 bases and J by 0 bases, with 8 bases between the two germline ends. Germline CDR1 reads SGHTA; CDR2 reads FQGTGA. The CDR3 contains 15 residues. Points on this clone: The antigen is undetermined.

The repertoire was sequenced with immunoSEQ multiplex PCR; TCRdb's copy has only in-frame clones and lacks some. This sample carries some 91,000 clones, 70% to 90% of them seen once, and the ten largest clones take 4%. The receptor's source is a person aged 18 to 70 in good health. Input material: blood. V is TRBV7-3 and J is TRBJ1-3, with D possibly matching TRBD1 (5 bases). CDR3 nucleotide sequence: TGTGCCAGCAGCTTAGGGGGATCCTCTGGAAACACCATATATTTT. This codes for CASSLGGSSGNTIYF.